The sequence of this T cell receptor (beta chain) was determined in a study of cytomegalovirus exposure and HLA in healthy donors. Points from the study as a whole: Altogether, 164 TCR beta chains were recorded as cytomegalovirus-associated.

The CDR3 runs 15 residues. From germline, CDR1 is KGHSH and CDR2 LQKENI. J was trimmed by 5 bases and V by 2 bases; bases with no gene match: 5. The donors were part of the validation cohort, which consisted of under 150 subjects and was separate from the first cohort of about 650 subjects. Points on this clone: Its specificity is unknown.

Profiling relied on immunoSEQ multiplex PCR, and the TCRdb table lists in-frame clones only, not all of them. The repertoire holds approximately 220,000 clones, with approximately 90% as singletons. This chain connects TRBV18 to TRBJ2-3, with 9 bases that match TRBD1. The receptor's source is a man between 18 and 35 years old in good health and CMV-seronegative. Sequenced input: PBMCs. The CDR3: CASSPWDRDIDTQYF. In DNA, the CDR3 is TGTGCCAGCTCACCATGGGACAGGGATATAGATACGCAGTATTTT.